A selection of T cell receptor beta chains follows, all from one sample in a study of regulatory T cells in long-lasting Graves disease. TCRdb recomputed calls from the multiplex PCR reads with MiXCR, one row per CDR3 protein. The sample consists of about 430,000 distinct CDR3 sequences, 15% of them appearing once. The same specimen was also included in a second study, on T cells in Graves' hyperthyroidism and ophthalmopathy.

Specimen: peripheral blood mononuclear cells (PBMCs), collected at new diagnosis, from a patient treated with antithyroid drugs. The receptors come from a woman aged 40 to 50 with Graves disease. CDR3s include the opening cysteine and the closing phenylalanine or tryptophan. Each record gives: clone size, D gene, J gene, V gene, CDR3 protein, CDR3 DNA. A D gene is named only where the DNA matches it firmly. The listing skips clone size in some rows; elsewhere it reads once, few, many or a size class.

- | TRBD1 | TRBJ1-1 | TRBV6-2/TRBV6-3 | CASSRPRDRFMNTEAFF | TGTGCCAGCAGCAGACCCCGGGACAGGTTTATGAACACTGAAGCTTTCTTT
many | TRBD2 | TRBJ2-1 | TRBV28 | CASSEGTSGSGQFF | TGTGCCAGCAGTGAAGGGACTAGCGGGAGCGGGCAGTTCTTC
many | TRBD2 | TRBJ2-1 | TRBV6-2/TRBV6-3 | CASSSLAGGTYNEQFF | TGTGCCAGCAGTTCATTAGCGGGAGGAACTTACAATGAGCAGTTCTTC
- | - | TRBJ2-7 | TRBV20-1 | CSAREGGAGHYEQYF | TGCAGTGCTAGAGAGGGTGGAGCGGGCCACTACGAGCAGTACTTC
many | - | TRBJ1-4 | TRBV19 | CASSMGWDSPTNEKLFF | TGTGCCAGTAGTATGGGTTGGGACTCTCCAACTAATGAAAAACTGTTTTTT
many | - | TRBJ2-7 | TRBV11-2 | CASSRQSGLAPRATYEQYF | TGTGCCAGCAGCCGGCAGTCGGGGCTAGCGCCTAGAGCCACCTACGAGCAGTACTTC
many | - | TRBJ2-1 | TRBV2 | CASRGLWSNEQFF | TGTGCCAGCAGAGGACTATGGAGTAATGAGCAGTTCTTC
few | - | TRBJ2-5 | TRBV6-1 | CASGKTGSQETQYF | TGTGCCAGCGGCAAAACAGGGTCCCAAGAGACCCAGTACTTC
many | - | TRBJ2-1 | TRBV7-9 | CASSSNDRTTLGNEQFF | TGTGCCAGCAGTTCTAACGACAGGACGACATTGGGCAATGAGCAGTTCTTC
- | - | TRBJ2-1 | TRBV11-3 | CASSPLSGWDTEQFF | TGTGCCAGCAGCCCGTTGAGCGGGTGGGACACTGAGCAGTTCTTC
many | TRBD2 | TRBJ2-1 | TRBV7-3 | CASSFSGRVPYNEQFF | TGTGCCAGCAGCTTTAGCGGGAGGGTTCCCTACAATGAGCAGTTCTTC
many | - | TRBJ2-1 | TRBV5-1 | CASATRTALNEQFF | TGCGCCAGCGCCACCCGGACTGCACTCAATGAGCAGTTCTTC
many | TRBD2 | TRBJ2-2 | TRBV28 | CASSLLSGSGAGELFF | TGTGCCAGCAGTTTACTGAGCGGGAGTGGGGCCGGGGAGCTGTTTTTT
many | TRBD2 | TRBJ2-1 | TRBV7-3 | CASRSAGAGNEQFF | TGTGCCAGCAGGTCGGCGGGAGCAGGGAATGAGCAGTTCTTC
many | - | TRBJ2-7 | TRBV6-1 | CASTNSEEEQYF | TGTGCCAGCACTAATTCGGAGGAGGAGCAGTACTTC
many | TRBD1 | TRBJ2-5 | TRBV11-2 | CASSSRQGSETQYF | TGTGCCAGCAGCTCCCGACAGGGTTCGGAGACCCAGTACTTC
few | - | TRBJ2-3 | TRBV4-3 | CASSQGSHSTDTQYF | TGCGCCAGCAGCCAAGGGTCCCACTCCACAGATACGCAGTATTTT
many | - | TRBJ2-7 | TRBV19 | CASSTGPLYEQYF | TGTGCCAGTAGTACGGGACCCCTGTACGAGCAGTACTTC
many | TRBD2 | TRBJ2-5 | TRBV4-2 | CASSQVGEGETQYF | TGTGCCAGCAGCCAAGTAGGGGAGGGAGAGACCCAGTACTTC
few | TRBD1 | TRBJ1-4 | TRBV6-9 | CASSLQGNEKLFF | TGTGCCAGCAGTTTACAGGGGAATGAAAAACTGTTTTTT
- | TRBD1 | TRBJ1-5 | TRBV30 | CAWDQTGGNQPQHF | TGTGCCTGGGACCAGACAGGGGGCAATCAGCCCCAGCATTTT
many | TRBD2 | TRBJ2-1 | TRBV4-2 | CASSQEGGIGNEQFF | TGTGCCAGCAGCCAAGAGGGGGGGATTGGGAATGAGCAGTTCTTC
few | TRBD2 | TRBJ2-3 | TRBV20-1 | CSARDIAGAADEGTQYF | TGCAGTGCTAGAGATATAGCGGGAGCGGCAGATGAGGGTACGCAGTATTTT
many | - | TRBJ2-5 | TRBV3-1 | CASSRLPGPQETQYF | TGTGCCAGCAGCCGATTACCGGGGCCTCAAGAGACCCAGTACTTC
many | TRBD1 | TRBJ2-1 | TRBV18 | CASSPGTDNEQFF | TGTGCCAGCTCACCGGGGACAGACAATGAGCAGTTCTTC
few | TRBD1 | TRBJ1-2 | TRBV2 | CASSPSAGGYGYTF | TGTGCCAGCAGTCCCAGCGCAGGGGGCTATGGCTACACCTTC
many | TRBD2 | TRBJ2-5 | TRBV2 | CAGRAKLAGGETQYF | TGTGCCGGGAGAGCAAAACTAGCGGGAGGAGAGACCCAGTACTTC
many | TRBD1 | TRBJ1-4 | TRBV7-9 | CASSPTGLREKLFF | TGTGCCAGCAGCCCGACAGGGCTGCGCGAAAAACTGTTTTTT
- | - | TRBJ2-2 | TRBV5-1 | CASSLGGSTGELFF | TGCGCCAGCAGCTTGGGAGGGAGTACCGGGGAGCTGTTTTTT
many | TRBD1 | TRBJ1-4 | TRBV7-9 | CASSPLQGINEKLFF | TGTGCCAGCAGCCCGTTACAGGGGATTAATGAAAAACTGTTTTTT
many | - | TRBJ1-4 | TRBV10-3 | CAISFRRGEKLFF | TGTGCCATCAGTTTCCGTCGAGGTGAAAAACTGTTTTTT
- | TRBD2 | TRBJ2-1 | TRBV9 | CASSVGITSGGQYNEQFF | TGTGCCAGCAGCGTAGGGATAACTAGCGGGGGACAATACAATGAGCAGTTCTTC
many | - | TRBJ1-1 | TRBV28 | CASSQSHRRTLMNTEAFF | TGTGCCAGCAGTCAGAGCCACAGAAGAACTCTCATGAACACTGAAGCTTTCTTT
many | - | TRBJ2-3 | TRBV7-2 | CASSSGTPRERKEDTQYF | TGTGCCAGCAGCTCCGGGACTCCCAGGGAGAGGAAAGAAGATACGCAGTATTTT
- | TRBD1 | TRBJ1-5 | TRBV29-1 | CSAQGQGGNQPQHF | TGCAGCGCCCAGGGACAGGGCGGCAATCAGCCCCAGCATTTT
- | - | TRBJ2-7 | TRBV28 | CASSSTRSGYEQYF | TGTGCCAGCAGTTCGACTAGGTCGGGCTACGAGCAGTACTTC
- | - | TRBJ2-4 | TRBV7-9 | CASSLAGGSVDF | TGTGCCAGCAGCTTAGCCGGGGGCAGCGTGGACTTC
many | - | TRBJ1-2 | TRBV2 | CASSGATGRDGYTF | TGTGCCAGCAGTGGGGCCACGGGGAGGGATGGCTACACCTTC
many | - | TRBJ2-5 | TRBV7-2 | CASSLGAGRKETQYF | TGTGCCAGCAGCTTAGGCGCCGGGAGAAAAGAGACCCAGTACTTC
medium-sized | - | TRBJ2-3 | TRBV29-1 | CSVEGTASGSTDTQYF | TGCAGCGTTGAGGGGACGGCCAGCGGTAGCACAGATACGCAGTATTTT
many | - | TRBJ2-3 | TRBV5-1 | CASSLSASTDTQYF | TGCGCCAGCAGCTTGTCGGCGAGCACAGATACGCAGTATTTT
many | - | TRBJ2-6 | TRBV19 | CASRRTALLNSGANVLTF | TGTGCCAGTAGGCGGACAGCCCTATTAAACTCTGGGGCCAACGTCCTGACTTTC
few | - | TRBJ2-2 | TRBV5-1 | CASSSKWSFTGELFF | TGCGCCAGCAGCTCAAAGTGGTCGTTTACCGGGGAGCTGTTTTTT
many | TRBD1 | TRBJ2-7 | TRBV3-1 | CASSQGDRGLEQYF | TGTGCCAGCAGCCAAGGGGACAGGGGGCTCGAGCAGTACTTC
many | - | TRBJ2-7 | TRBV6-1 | CASSEVGTSAYEQYF | TGTGCCAGCAGTGAAGTCGGGACGTCAGCCTACGAGCAGTACTTC
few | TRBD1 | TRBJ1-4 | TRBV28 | CASSPLDRGFEKLFF | TGTGCCAGCAGTCCTCTGGACAGGGGATTTGAAAAACTGTTTTTT
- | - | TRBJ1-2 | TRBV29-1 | CSVEDREDYGYTF | TGCAGCGTTGAAGACAGGGAGGACTATGGCTACACCTTC
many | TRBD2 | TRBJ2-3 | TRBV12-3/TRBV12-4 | CASGLRLAVPSAQYF | TGTGCCAGCGGTTTACGGCTAGCGGTCCCCAGTGCGCAGTATTTT
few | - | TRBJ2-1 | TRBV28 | CASQVAPEEQFF | TGTGCCAGCCAGGTAGCCCCAGAGGAGCAGTTCTTC
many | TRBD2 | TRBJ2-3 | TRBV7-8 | CASSYPTSGGLSTDTQYF | TGTGCCAGCAGCTACCCGACTAGCGGGGGCCTAAGCACAGATACGCAGTATTTT
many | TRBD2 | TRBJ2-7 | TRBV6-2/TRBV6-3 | CASSYRLASEQYF | TGTGCCAGCAGTTACCGACTAGCCAGCGAGCAGTACTTC
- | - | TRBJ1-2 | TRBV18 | CASSPYLQAPGSNYGYTF | TGTGCCAGCTCACCTTACTTACAGGCCCCTGGGTCTAACTATGGCTACACCTTC
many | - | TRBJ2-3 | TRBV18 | CASSPPARLMEDTQYF | TGTGCCAGCTCACCACCAGCCAGGTTGATGGAAGATACGCAGTATTTT
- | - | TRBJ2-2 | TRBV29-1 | CSVYDLGSHGELFF | TGCAGCGTCTACGATCTGGGATCCCACGGGGAGCTGTTTTTT